This T cell receptor beta chain was recovered during a study of T cell responses to AZD1222 COVID-19 vaccine. Note on this clone: Its target is unknown.

Study findings and constraints: When two AZD1222 doses had been given, Spike-specific TCR breadth and depth rose. Only a handful of individuals given AZD1222 were seropositive at baseline. Donors in the cohort were predominantly white British and more often female, and clonal diversity was possibly underestimated.

Analysis merged second doses at about 4 or about 12 weeks. Using immunoSEQ multiplex PCR, the repertoire was profiled, and TCRdb retains in-frame clones only, with some absent. The sample includes roughly 180,000 clones, 92% of them seen just once. Material: peripheral blood, obtained 28 days after the second AZD1222 dose. The TCR originated in an adult who received the AZD1222 COVID-19 vaccine.

For the CDR3, the DNA is TGTGCCAGCAGCCTAACCACGAGGGGAACTGATCAGCCCCAGCATTTT. It yields the protein CASSLTTRGTDQPQHF. The chain links TRBV5-5 to TRBJ1-5; TRBD1 is a possible D gene (5 bases). In germline, CDR1 is SGHKS, CDR2 YYEKEE (reference sequence). The CDR3 spans 16 residues. Trimming pared 4 bases from V and 5 bases from J, leaving 19 bases between.